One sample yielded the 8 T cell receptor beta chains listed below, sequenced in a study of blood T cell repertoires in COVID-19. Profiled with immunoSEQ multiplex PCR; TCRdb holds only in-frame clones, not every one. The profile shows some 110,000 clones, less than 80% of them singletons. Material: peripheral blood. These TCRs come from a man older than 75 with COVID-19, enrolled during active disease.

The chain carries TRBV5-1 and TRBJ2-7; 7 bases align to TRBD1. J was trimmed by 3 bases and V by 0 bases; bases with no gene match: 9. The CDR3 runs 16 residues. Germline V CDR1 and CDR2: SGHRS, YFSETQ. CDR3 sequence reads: CASSLGTSQGNYEQYF. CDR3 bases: TGCGCCAGCAGCTTGGGAACGTCACAGGGGAACTACGAGCAGTACTTC.

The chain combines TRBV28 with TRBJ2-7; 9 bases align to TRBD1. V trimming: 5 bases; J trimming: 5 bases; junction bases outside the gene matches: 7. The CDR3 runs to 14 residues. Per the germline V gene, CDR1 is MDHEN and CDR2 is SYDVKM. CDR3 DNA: TGTGCCAGCAGTGGACAGGGGTCGAGGGACGAGCAGTACTTC. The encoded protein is CASSGQGSRDEQYF.

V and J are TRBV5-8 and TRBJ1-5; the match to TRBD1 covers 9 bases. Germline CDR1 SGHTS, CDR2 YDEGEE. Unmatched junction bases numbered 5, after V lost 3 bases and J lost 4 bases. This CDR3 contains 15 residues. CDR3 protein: CASSWGTGPNQPQHF. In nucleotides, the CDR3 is TGTGCCAGCAGCTGGGGGACAGGGCCGAATCAGCCCCAGCATTTT.

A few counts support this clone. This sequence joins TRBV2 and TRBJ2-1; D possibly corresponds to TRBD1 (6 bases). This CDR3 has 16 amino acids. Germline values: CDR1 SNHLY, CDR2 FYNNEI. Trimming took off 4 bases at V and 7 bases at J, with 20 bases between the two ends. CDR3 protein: CASSGEGERSSNEQFF. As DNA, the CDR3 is TGTGCCAGCAGTGGAGAGGGGGAACGGTCGAGTAATGAGCAGTTCTTC.

The CDR3 protein is CASSQRGSPGNTIYF. The CDR3 DNA is TGTGCCAGCAGCCAACGGGGTTCCCCTGGAAACACCATATATTTT. The chain recombines TRBV3-1 (or the pseudogene TRBV3-2) with TRBJ1-3; no clear D gene. The CDR3 length is 15 residues. The germline V and J ends were trimmed by 2 bases and 2 bases, with 10 bases remaining between them. CDR1 and CDR2 (germline): LGHDT, YNNKEL (reference sequence).

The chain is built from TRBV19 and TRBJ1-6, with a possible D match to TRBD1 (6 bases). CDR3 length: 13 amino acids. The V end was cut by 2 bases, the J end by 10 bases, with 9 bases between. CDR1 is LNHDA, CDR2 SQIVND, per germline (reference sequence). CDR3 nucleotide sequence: TGTGCCAGTAGTATATCAGGGGAATCACCCCTCCACTTT. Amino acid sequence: CASSISGESPLHF.

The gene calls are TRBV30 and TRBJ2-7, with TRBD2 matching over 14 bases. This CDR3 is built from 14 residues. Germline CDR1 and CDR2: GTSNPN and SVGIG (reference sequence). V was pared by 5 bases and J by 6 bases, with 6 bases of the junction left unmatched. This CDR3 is CAWGPGLAGVEQYF. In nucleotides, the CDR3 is TGTGCCTGGGGCCCGGGACTAGCGGGAGTCGAGCAGTACTTC.

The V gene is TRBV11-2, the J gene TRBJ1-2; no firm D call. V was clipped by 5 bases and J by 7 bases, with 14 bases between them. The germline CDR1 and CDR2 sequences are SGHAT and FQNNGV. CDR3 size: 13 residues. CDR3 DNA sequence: TGTGCCAGCAGCCTTATTCTCGGGGTTGGCTACACCTTC. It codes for CASSLILGVGYTF.